A selection of T cell receptor beta chains follows, all from one sample in a study of regulatory T cells in long-lasting Graves disease. TCRdb ran MiXCR on the multiplex PCR reads and lists one entry per CDR3 protein. The sample has about 660,000 distinct CDR3 sequences, about 30% seen once. The sample in question was peripheral blood mononuclear cells (PBMCs), obtained when the disease was refractory, from a patient treated with antithyroid drugs. All receptors derive from a female donor with Graves disease. CDR3s include the opening cysteine and the closing phenylalanine or tryptophan. The D gene is left open where the match is weak. Size values are once, few and many counts, or a class for expanded clones, and some rows have none.

cdr3_nt	cdr3_aa	clone_size	cdr3_length	d_call	j_call	v_call
TGTGCCGGCACTACAGGTACTGGGGCCAACGTCCTGACTTTC	CAGTTGTGANVLTF	NA	14	NA	TRBJ2-6	TRBV30
TGTGCCAGCAGTGATGAGGTGGGGGGCCGACAGCCCCAGCATTTT	CASSDEVGGRQPQHF	many	15	NA	TRBJ1-5	TRBV2
TGTGCCAGCACCGATTATGCGGGACGACAAGAGACCCAGTACTTC	CASTDYAGRQETQYF	NA	15	NA	TRBJ2-5	TRBV7-9
TGCAGTGCTCCCAACAGGGCTCAGATAGGCTACACCTTC	CSAPNRAQIGYTF	many	13	NA	TRBJ1-2	TRBV20-1
TGTGCCAGCAGGCTCGGACAGGGCCATGGGGCTTTCTTT	CASRLGQGHGAFF	NA	13	TRBD1	TRBJ1-1	TRBV12-3/TRBV12-4
TGTGCCAGCAGCCTCCGGGACAGGCGACTGAACACTGAAGCTTTCTTT	CASSLRDRRLNTEAFF	NA	16	TRBD1	TRBJ1-1	TRBV28
TGTGCCAGCACGTCGACCAACTATGGCTACACCTTC	CASTSTNYGYTF	few	12	NA	TRBJ1-2	TRBV6-1
TGCAGTGGCCGAGGCAGCTCCTACGAGCAGTACTTC	CSGRGSSYEQYF	many	12	NA	TRBJ2-7	TRBV20-1
TGCAGTACTCGCCCTAGCGGGAGTGGATACGAGCAGTACTTC	CSTRPSGSGYEQYF	NA	14	TRBD2	TRBJ2-7	TRBV20-1
TGTGCCAGCAGCCAAGCCTTAAGCCCGAACTATGGCTACACCTTC	CASSQALSPNYGYTF	NA	15	NA	TRBJ1-2	TRBV3-1
TGTGCCAGCTCACCACCCCGGACAGGGAACACCGGGGAGCTGTTTTTT	CASSPPRTGNTGELFF	few	16	TRBD1	TRBJ2-2	TRBV18
TGTGCCAGCAGCTTGGCCTGGGCCTCCTTCTATGGCTACACCTTC	CASSLAWASFYGYTF	once	15	NA	TRBJ1-2	TRBV5-6
TGTGCCAGCAGCTTTCTCGTACAGGGATTTTCGAACACTGAAGCTTTCTTT	CASSFLVQGFSNTEAFF	few	17	NA	TRBJ1-1	TRBV5-6
TGTGCCAGCAATTCCCTCGACGGCTCCTACGAGCAGTACTTC	CASNSLDGSYEQYF	NA	14	NA	TRBJ2-7	TRBV27
TGTGCCAGCAGCGCGCGGAACACTGAAGCTTTCTTT	CASSARNTEAFF	many	12	NA	TRBJ1-1	TRBV6-1
TGTGCCAGCAGCCGGTCGGGACCGGGGGTAATCGAGCAGTACTTC	CASSRSGPGVIEQYF	NA	15	NA	TRBJ2-7	TRBV3-1
TGTGCCAGCAGCATCGGACAGGGTGATTCACCCCTCCACTTT	CASSIGQGDSPLHF	few	14	TRBD1	TRBJ1-6	TRBV9
TGTGCCAGCAGTTTTAAGGGGAATCAGCCCCAGCATTTT	CASSFKGNQPQHF	many	13	NA	TRBJ1-5	TRBV12-3/TRBV12-4
TGTGCCAGCAGCCAAGTCGGGACACACACCGGGGAGCTGTTTTTT	CASSQVGTHTGELFF	NA	15	NA	TRBJ2-2	TRBV14
TGTGCCAGCAGCCGAGCACCCGGGACTATCTACGAGCAGTACTTC	CASSRAPGTIYEQYF	many	15	TRBD2	TRBJ2-7	TRBV27
TGCAGCGTTGTAAGAGCAACTAATGAAAAACTGTTTTTT	CSVVRATNEKLFF	few	13	NA	TRBJ1-4	TRBV29-1
TGTGCCACCAGGGGAGGTTATAATTCACCCCTCCACTTT	CATRGGYNSPLHF	NA	13	NA	TRBJ1-6	TRBV19
TGCGCCAGCAGCCCAGCCTTAGCGGGAGCTAGCACAGATACGCAGTATTTT	CASSPALAGASTDTQYF	NA	17	TRBD2	TRBJ2-3	TRBV5-1
TGTGCCTGGAGCGGGCAGAACATTCAGTACTTC	CAWSGQNIQYF	many	11	NA	TRBJ2-4	TRBV30
TGTGCCACCGCCTGGGGCCAGGGGGATGAAAAACTGTTTTTT	CATAWGQGDEKLFF	NA	14	TRBD1	TRBJ1-4	TRBV15
TGCAGTGCCCACCAGACAGGGTCGTCCTACGAGCAGTACTTC	CSAHQTGSSYEQYF	few	14	TRBD1	TRBJ2-7	TRBV20-1
TGTGCCAGTAGTATTGGGGCAGGGATCGCCGAGCAGTACTTC	CASSIGAGIAEQYF	few	14	NA	TRBJ2-7	TRBV19
TGTGCCAGCAGTTTTGTACAGGGTAGCCAGCCCCAGCATTTT	CASSFVQGSQPQHF	few	14	NA	TRBJ1-5	TRBV27
TGTGCCATCAGTGAGTCAATGGGCCTTACAGGGGTAGACTACGAGCAGTACTTC	CAISESMGLTGVDYEQYF	NA	18	TRBD1	TRBJ2-7	TRBV10-3
TGTGCCAGCAGTAACCCAGGGGATGGCTACACCTTC	CASSNPGDGYTF	NA	12	NA	TRBJ1-2	TRBV12-3/TRBV12-4
TGTGCCAGCAGTTTAGCCCTCGGCACCCTGGAGGAAAAACTGTTTTTT	CASSLALGTLEEKLFF	NA	16	NA	TRBJ1-4	TRBV28
TGTGCCAGCAGTTTATTCGGGACAGGGAATCAGCCCCAGCATTTT	CASSLFGTGNQPQHF	few	15	TRBD1	TRBJ1-5	TRBV27
TGTGCCAGCAGTGTAACCTGGGGGAACGCTGAAGCTTTCTTT	CASSVTWGNAEAFF	few	14	NA	TRBJ1-1	TRBV25-1
TGCAGCGTCGGGAAAAGGGACACCCCGAACACTGAAGCTTTCTTT	CSVGKRDTPNTEAFF	NA	15	NA	TRBJ1-1	TRBV29-1
TGCAGCGTTGGGCAGGAGGGTAGGAGAGGCTACACCTTC	CSVGQEGRRGYTF	once	13	NA	TRBJ1-2	TRBV29-1
TGCAGCGTCGCTACAGGACCGCAGGGAAAACTGTTTTTT	CSVATGPQGKLFF	NA	13	NA	TRBJ1-4	TRBV29-1
TGTGCCTGGGGACAGGTGAACACTGAAGCTTTCTTT	CAWGQVNTEAFF	NA	12	TRBD1	TRBJ1-1	TRBV30
TGTGCCAGCAGTGACAGGGGAAGCACTGAAGCTTTCTTT	CASSDRGSTEAFF	few	13	NA	TRBJ1-1	TRBV6-1
TGTGCCAGCAGTTCAGACTCGGGGACAGGGGATCAGCCCCAGCATTTT	CASSSDSGTGDQPQHF	NA	16	TRBD1	TRBJ1-5	TRBV6-5